This entry lists 19 T cell receptor beta chains sequenced from one sample in a study of cytomegalovirus exposure and HLA in healthy donors. This PCR relied on a set of 60 Vbeta primers and 13 Jbeta primers. TCRdb keeps only in-frame clones here, not all; method: immunoSEQ multiplex PCR. Of 150,000 to 200,000 clones in the sample, about three quarters were seen once. The sequenced material came from PBMCs. Receptors originate from a woman in her thirties or forties in good health and CMV-seronegative.

V is TRBV5-1 and J is TRBJ1-2; tentatively, D is TRBD1 (6 bases). CDR3 length: 14 residues. Trimming stripped 2 bases from V and 5 bases from J, with 13 bases between. In germline, CDR1 is SGHRS, CDR2 YFSETQ. CDR3 bases: TGCGCCAGCAGCTTACAGGACAGCGAGTATGGCTACACCTTC. This gives the protein CASSLQDSEYGYTF.

The rearrangement uses TRBV7-2 and TRBJ2-2, with 9 bases lining up with TRBD2. V gave up 2 bases and J gave up 3 bases; unmatched junction bases: 10. CDR1 and CDR2 from the germline V gene are SGHTA and FQGNSA. There are 18 residues in the CDR3. The CDR3 coding sequence is TGTGCCAGCAGCTTAAAATATAGCGGGAGAGACCACACCGGGGAGCTGTTTTTT. Translating it yields CASSLKYSGRDHTGELFF.

About this clone itself: An end of the junction does not agree with germline; a read error may underlie this. The chain is built from TRBV7-2 and TRBJ2-1; 7 bases line up with TRBD2. The CDR3 covers 12 residues. Germline assignment: CDR1 SGHTA and CDR2 FQGNSA. The CDR3 reads CASSASGNVQFF. CDR3 nucleotide sequence: TGTGCCAGCAGCGCAAGCGGGAATGTGCAGTTCTTC.

Worth noting for this clone: Its ends do not fully match the called genes, so a read error is possible. The rearrangement uses TRBV19 and TRBJ2-7; 8 positions match TRBD1. CDR1 is LNHDA, CDR2 SQIVND, per germline (reference sequence). The CDR3 runs to 13 residues. In DNA, the CDR3 is TGTGCCAGTAGTATAGAACCGGGACAGGCCCTTTCCTTC. Translating it yields CASSIEPGQALSF.

The J gene is TRBJ1-3, the V gene TRBV7-8; D is perhaps TRBD1 (6 bases). Germline CDR1 and CDR2: SGHVS and FQNEAQ. V dropped 0 bases and J dropped 1 base, with 7 bases sitting between them. The CDR3 runs 15 residues. CDR3 in DNA: TGTGCCAGCAGCTTAGCGGGGGCTTCTGGAAACACCATATATTTT. Its protein product is CASSLAGASGNTIYF.

The chain couples TRBV11-3 to TRBJ1-2; 7 nucleotides align to TRBD1. Trimming cost V 6 bases and J 5 bases; bases outside gene matches: 6. The CDR3 length is 13 residues. The germline V gene has CDR1 SGHNT and CDR2 YENEEA. The CDR3 DNA sequence: TGTGCCAGCAGTCAAGGGGGCGTGTATGGCTACACCTTC. Translating it yields CASSQGGVYGYTF. Together with reference TRBV11-3 and TRBJ1-2, the CDR3 gives the full variable domain: EAGVVQSPRYKIIEKKQPVAFWCNPISGHNTLYWYLQNLGQGPELLIRYENEEAVDDSQLPKDRFSAERLKGVDSTLKIQPAELGDSAVYLCASSQGGVYGYTFGSGTRLTVV.

This clone occurred once. This sequence joins TRBV13 and TRBJ2-7; the D gene is possibly TRBD1 (6 bases). Trimming left V 3 bases short and J 6 bases short, with 15 bases between. Looked up from germline, CDR1 is PRHDT and CDR2 is FYEKMQ (reference sequence). The CDR3 extends over 14 amino acids. The CDR3 protein is CASSFEQGRSEQYF. In nucleotides, the CDR3 is TGTGCCAGCAGCTTCGAACAGGGTAGGAGCGAGCAGTACTTC.

The chain has TRBV6-6 and TRBJ2-2; TRBD2 might be the D (6 bases). Between the trimmed V and J ends, which lost 0 bases and 3 bases, there was a span of 8 bases. From germline, CDR1 is MNHNY and CDR2 SVGAGI (reference sequence). CDR3 length equals 15 residues. CDR3 bases: TGTGCCAGCAGTTACTCGTGGGGGGACACCGGGGAGCTGTTTTTT. Translating it yields CASSYSWGDTGELFF.

The chain employs TRBV30 and TRBJ2-2; 8 nucleotides line up with TRBD1. This CDR3 has 14 amino acids. V was pared by 5 bases and J by 1 base, with 3 bases of the junction left unmatched. In germline, CDR1 is GTSNPN, CDR2 SVGIG (reference sequence). The CDR3 sequence: CAWGTGGNTGELFF. The CDR3 DNA follows: TGTGCCTGGGGGACAGGTGGGAACACCGGGGAGCTGTTTTTT.

CDR3 sequence reads: CASSEVGANYGYTF. The CDR3 nucleotides are TGTGCCAGCAGTGAAGTTGGAGCTAACTATGGCTACACCTTC. The genes are TRBV6-1 and TRBJ1-2; the D is unclear. Trimming shortened V by 1 base and J by 0 bases, and 6 bases separated the two germline ends. The CDR3 sequence is 14 residues long. The germline V gene encodes CDR1 MNHNS and CDR2 SASEGT.

CDR3 sequence (DNA): TGTGCCAGCAGCCGCGTCCGAGGGGGAGCAACTGGAAACACCATATATTTT. Encoded protein: CASSRVRGGATGNTIYF. The chain combines TRBV11-3 with TRBJ1-3; the D gene is possibly TRBD1 (6 bases). The CDR3 consists of 17 residues. CDR1 and CDR2 from the germline V gene are SGHNT and YENEEA. The ends were cut back, 5 bases at V and 2 bases at J, with 19 bases in the middle.

This clone was counted between two and nine times. The chain combines TRBV5-1 with TRBJ2-3; the match to TRBD1 covers 7 bases. Germline V CDR1 and CDR2: SGHRS, YFSETQ. J was trimmed by 4 bases and V by 4 bases; bases with no gene match: 9. The CDR3 consists of 15 residues. CDR3 amino acids: CASSPQGSDADTQYF. DNA of the CDR3: TGCGCCAGCAGCCCACAGGGGTCGGACGCAGATACGCAGTATTTT.

J is TRBJ2-7 and V is TRBV5-6, with no clear D. CDR1 SGHDT and CDR2 YYEEEE come from the germline V gene. The CDR3 is made up of 14 amino acids. V lost 0 bases and J 4 bases, leaving 11 bases between the germline ends. The CDR3 loop reads CASSLGRSYYEQYF. CDR3 DNA sequence: TGTGCCAGCAGCTTGGGGCGGAGCTATTACGAGCAGTACTTC. The entire variable domain, with the rest obtained from reference TRBV5-6 and TRBJ2-7, is as follows: DAGVTQSPTHLIKTRGQQVTLRCSPKSGHDTVSWYQQALGQGPQFIFQYYEEEERQRGNFPDRFSGHQFPNYSSELNVNALLLGDSALYLCASSLGRSYYEQYFGPGTRLTVT.

The chain carries TRBV6-5 and TRBJ2-7, with D perhaps TRBD1 (5 bases). This CDR3 region has 16 residues. Germline V gives CDR1 MNHEY, CDR2 SVGAGI. Between the trimmed V and J ends, which lost 2 bases and 0 bases, there was a span of 14 bases. Here the CDR3 reads CASSYAGHSSSYEQYF. The DNA of the CDR3 is TGTGCCAGCAGTTACGCTGGACACTCGAGCTCCTACGAGCAGTACTTC.

The V call is TRBV19, the J call TRBJ1-1; a possible D gene is TRBD1 (5 bases). This CDR3 comprises 16 residues. Between the trimmed V and J ends, which lost 0 bases and 0 bases, there was a span of 11 bases. CDR1 is LNHDA and CDR2 is SQIVND in the germline V gene (reference sequence). The CDR3 here is CASSIDNWGMNTEAFF. For the CDR3, the DNA is TGTGCCAGTAGTATAGATAATTGGGGCATGAACACTGAAGCTTTCTTT.

V and J are TRBV5-6 and TRBJ2-1; TRBD2 might be the D (6 bases). V gave up 2 bases and J gave up 5 bases, with 8 bases separating them. The length of the CDR3 is 13 residues. Germline V lookup: CDR1 SGHDT, CDR2 YYEEEE. The CDR3 nucleotides read TGTGCCAGCAGCTTCCGGGAGAACAATGAGCAGTTCTTC. The encoded protein is CASSFRENNEQFF.

This clone was seen only a few times. CDR3 DNA sequence: TGCGCCAGCAGCCAAGAACATGCGGGAGGCACCGGGGAGCTGTTTTTT. This gives the protein CASSQEHAGGTGELFF. The chain carries TRBV4-3 and TRBJ2-2; 8 bases map to TRBD2. V gave up 0 bases and J gave up 4 bases; unmatched junction bases: 4. The CDR3 totals 16 residues. From germline, CDR1 is LGHNA and CDR2 YSLEER.

The chain couples TRBV28 to TRBJ2-7; 8 nucleotides align to TRBD2. V lost 2 bases and J lost 0; bases outside the gene matches: 3. The CDR3 has 15 amino acids. Germline CDR1 reads MDHEN; CDR2 reads SYDVKM. CDR3 sequence reads: CASSLDAGGSYEQYV. The CDR3 region has the DNA TGTGCCAGCAGTTTAGACGCGGGAGGCTCCTACGAGCAGTACGTC.

This chain connects TRBV19 to TRBJ2-7; 7 bases map to TRBD2. CDR1 LNHDA and CDR2 SQIVND come from the germline V gene (reference sequence). The CDR3 is 15 amino acids. The V gene end was trimmed by 4 bases and the J gene end by 3 bases; junction bases not matched to a gene: 9. The CDR3 sequence: CASSRSAGESYEQYV. Written as DNA, the CDR3 is TGTGCCAGTAGTAGAAGTGCGGGAGAGAGCTACGAGCAGTACGTC.